The T cell receptor (beta chain) under discussion was sequenced for a study of regulatory T cells in long-lasting Graves disease (dated by TCRdb to the early 2020s). Turning to the overall study: Persistent Graves' disease was defined as antithyroid drug treatment for over 5 years with persistently positive TSH receptor autoantibodies. Peripheral blood TCR sequencing and RNA sequencing compared persistent Graves' disease patients with newly diagnosed Graves' disease patients. The study took place in China and was registered as a clinical trial. A total of 33 samples underwent TCR sequencing, from roughly 13 patients with persistent Graves' disease and approximately 20 patients with newly diagnosed Graves' disease. On average, persistent Graves' disease patients in the clinical cohort had been on antithyroid drugs for about 10.3 years. Results the study describes overall, beyond this receptor: Sequencing and analysis were limited to the TCR beta chain. Compared with newly diagnosed patients, patients with persistent Graves' disease had lower TCR Shannon entropy and fewer highly expanded clones, which suggests clonal expansion. Persistent patients shared more public clonotypes among themselves (under 3,000) than newly diagnosed patients did (about 1,000). Peripheral blood alone was examined, since thyroid tissue, which constituted the primary lesion, could not be accessed. Preferential use of TRBV28, TRBJ1-2 and TRBJ2-5 was observed in persistent disease, whereas TRBV20-1 and TRBJ2-1 were favored in newly diagnosed disease. The authors noted that the small sample size was a limitation that may lower accuracy.

The library was generated by multiplex PCR. TCRdb lists the instrument as Illumina HiSeq 4000. TCR beta libraries were built with iRepertoire HTBI primers and Arm-PCR amplification of CDR3 regions. Gel purification was performed on PCR products prior to sequencing. In the original analysis: A total of roughly 65 TRBV and 14 TRBJ segments were identified across samples and were used for gene usage analysis of CDR3 amino acid clonotypes. COPE and FqMerger were used to merge the filtered high-quality paired reads into contigs. BLAST was used to align contigs to IMGT TRBV, TRBD and TRBJ reference genes, and CDR3 was defined according to IMGT. Any clonotype with a frequency above 0.1% was classified as a highly expanded clone. Shannon entropy served as the measure of repertoire diversity, while the Gini coefficient captured V-J evenness. Clonotypes shared by more than one individual were considered public. TCRdb reprocessing: public reads trimmed at Q25 with fastp, clones called with MiXCR, in-frame beta chains kept. Entries that share a CDR3 protein sequence are merged under the most common genes and DNA. It is TCRdb's table, rather than the study itself, that gives the V and J calls and clone size. In all, the sample holds 400,000 to 500,000 distinct CDR3 sequences, and under 25% of those were seen once. The ten largest clones represent around 15% of the sample.

From its cysteine to its phenylalanine, the CDR3 spans 15 amino acids. Solely the CDR3 DNA is kept, with 45 bases framed from the first base. V is cut by 4 bases and J by 9 bases, and the space between the germline ends is 21 bases. Taken from the germline V gene, the CDR1 and CDR2 loops are SGHAT and FQNNGV. The sample holds many counts of this clonotype. The antigen this receptor binds is unknown. Qualities for individual bases were not recorded, and no much larger clone is one base off. Explained via the paper, the time point label denotes: persistent/refractory GD, antithyroid drugs over 5 years with positive TRAb. For both TCR sequencing and RNA sequencing, RNA was extracted from PBMCs using TRIzol. Graves' disease was diagnosed according to American Thyroid Association guidelines. Recruitment of patients was carried out at an endocrinology department in Xi'an, China. Each patient gave around 9.2 milliliters of peripheral blood, collected in an EDTA anticoagulant tube. Ficoll Paque Plus density gradient separation was used to isolate PBMCs, and no further T cell sorting was performed. An Agilent 2100 Bioanalyzer and agarose gel were used to check RNA quality, and a NanoDrop 2000 was used to measure RNA concentration.

The TCR originated in a female donor with Graves disease. The sequenced sample was peripheral blood mononuclear cells (PBMCs), obtained when the disease was refractory, from a patient treated with antithyroid drugs. Recombination joined TRBV11-2 with TRBJ2-5; tentative D gene TRBD2, with 6 bases matching. CDR3 reads: CASSSWASALGSQYF. The sequenced DNA is TGTGCCAGCAGCTCCTGGGCTAGCGCCTTGGGGTCCCAGTACTTC.